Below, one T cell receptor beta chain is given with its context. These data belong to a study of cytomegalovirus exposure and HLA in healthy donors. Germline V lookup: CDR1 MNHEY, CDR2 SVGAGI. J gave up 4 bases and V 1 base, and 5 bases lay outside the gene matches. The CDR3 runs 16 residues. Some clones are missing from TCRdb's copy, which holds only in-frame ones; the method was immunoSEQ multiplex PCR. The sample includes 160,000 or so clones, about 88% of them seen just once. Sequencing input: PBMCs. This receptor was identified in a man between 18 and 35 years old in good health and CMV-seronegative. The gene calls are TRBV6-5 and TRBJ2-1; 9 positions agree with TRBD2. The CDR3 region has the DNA TGTGCCAGCAGTTACTTCGATCTAGCGGGGTACAATGAGCAGTTCTTC. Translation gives CASSYFDLAGYNEQFF.